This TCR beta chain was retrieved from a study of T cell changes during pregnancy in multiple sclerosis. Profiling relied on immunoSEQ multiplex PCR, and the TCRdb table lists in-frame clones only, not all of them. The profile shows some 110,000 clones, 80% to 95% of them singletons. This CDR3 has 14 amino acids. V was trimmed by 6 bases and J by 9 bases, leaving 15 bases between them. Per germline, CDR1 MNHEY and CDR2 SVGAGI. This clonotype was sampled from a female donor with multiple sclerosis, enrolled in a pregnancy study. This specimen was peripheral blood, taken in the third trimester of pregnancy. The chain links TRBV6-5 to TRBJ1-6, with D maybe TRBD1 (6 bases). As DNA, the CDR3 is TGTGCCAGCAGCCGACAGGCGGTAGGTTCACCCCTCCACTTT. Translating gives CASSRQAVGSPLHF.